The clone carrying this T cell receptor beta chain has more than one count but fewer than ten. Its cognate antigen is unknown. This sequence is one base from a far larger clone and is likely a read error. Because the CDR3's place on the DNA is in doubt, the DNA is left out and the CDR3 is given as listed by TCRdb. This sample stems from a study of shared clonotypes between healthy human individuals. General study findings and limits: Generation probabilities of non-shared clonotypes were lower (relative to those shared by all four donors).

Using immunoSEQ multiplex PCR, the repertoire was profiled, and TCRdb retains in-frame clones only, with some absent. The repertoire holds 1 million to 1.3 million clones, with around 78% as singletons. Recent acute infections and vaccinations were absent in the healthy HIV-negative adult donors. The CDR3 is 14 amino acids in total, end residues counted. The germline gives CDR1 SQVTM, CDR2 ANQGSEA. J is TRBJ1-1 and V is TRBV29-1. The origin of this receptor is a man aged 18 to 30 in good health. Some clones in this sample may be carry-over from other donors' samples. Sequencing input: memory CD4+ T cells from PBMCs. The subset is: CD45RA-negative fraction. CDR3 amino acids: CSVASGASNTEALF.